Below are 10 T cell receptor beta chains sequenced from a single sample in a study of early T cells in non-severe SARS-CoV-2 infection. MiXCR, run by TCRdb on the 5' RACE reads, gives a single entry per CDR3 protein. The sample has about 31,000 distinct CDR3 sequences, under 6% seen once; the top ten hold around 23%. The sequenced sample consisted of whole blood. The source is an adult who was a healthcare worker with PCR-confirmed SARS-CoV-2 infection or an uninfected control (not recorded which).

This clonotype has ten or more counts. This sequence joins TRBV20-1 and TRBJ2-7; D ambiguous. Trimming took 1 base from V and 4 from J, leaving 17 bases between them. CDR3 length: 15 amino acids. Germline V gene sequence: CDR1 DFQATT, CDR2 SNEGSKA (reference sequence). CDR3 DNA sequence: TGCAGTGCTAGAGCCCCAGGCCGCCACCTTTACGAGCAGTACTTC. It codes for CSARAPGRHLYEQYF.

This chain's CDR3 is CASSTGQHGANNYGYTF. The CDR3 DNA is TGTGCCAGCAGCACGGGACAGCACGGGGCTAATAACTATGGCTACACCTTC. The rearrangement joins TRBV7-2 to TRBJ1-2, with TRBD1 identical over 7 bases. The CDR3 is 17 residues long. Germline CDR1 SGHTA, CDR2 FQGNSA. V trimming: 5 bases; J trimming: 1 base; junction bases outside the gene matches: 13.

In this sample, this clonotype turned up many times. The chain employs TRBV20-1 and TRBJ1-1; tentatively, D is TRBD1 (6 bases). This CDR3 has 15 residues. CDR1 DFQATT and CDR2 SNEGSKA come from the germline V gene (reference sequence). V lost 6 bases, J lost 4 bases, and 21 bases lay in between. This CDR3 reads CSAPSPTRGVTEAFF. CDR3 coding DNA: TGCAGTGCCCCAAGCCCCACCAGGGGAGTCACTGAAGCTTTCTTT.

This clonotype appeared many times. The chain couples TRBV5-4 to TRBJ2-6, with D tentatively TRBD1 or TRBD2 (6 bases each). V shed 3 bases and J shed 1 base, with 8 bases lying between them. CDR1 is SGHNT, CDR2 YYREEE, per germline (reference sequence). This CDR3 has 15 amino acids. The chain's CDR3 is CASSSGASGANVLTF. The CDR3 DNA is TGTGCCAGCAGCTCGGGGGCATCTGGGGCCAACGTCCTGACTTTC.

This clonotype was counted ten times or more. The chain has TRBV29-1 and TRBJ2-7; 9 nucleotides align to TRBD1. V shed 4 bases and J 3 bases; nucleotides not matched to a gene: 4. This CDR3 has 13 residues. Looked up from germline, CDR1 is SQVTM and CDR2 is ANQGSEA. Here the CDR3 DNA reads TGCAGCGTTGGACAGGGGGTATACTACGAGCAGTACTTC. Its translation is CSVGQGVYYEQYF.

This chain connects TRBV11-2 to TRBJ2-7; a weak D match, TRBD1 (6 bases). The CDR3 sequence is 13 residues long. Trimming removed 3 bases at V and 3 bases at J, with 9 bases between. The germline V gene encodes CDR1 SGHAT and CDR2 FQNNGV. This CDR3 reads CASSLGRGYEQYF. The CDR3 nucleotides read TGTGCCAGCAGCTTGGGCAGGGGCTACGAGCAGTACTTC.

The chain carries TRBV3-1 and TRBJ2-7; D is possibly TRBD1 or TRBD2 (5 bases each). Per germline, CDR1 LGHDT and CDR2 YNNKEL (reference sequence). CDR3 length: 12 residues. Trimming took off 4 bases at V and 6 bases at J, with 10 bases between the two ends. DNA of the CDR3: TGTGCCAGCAGCCTTCTTGGGGGCGAGCAGTACTTC. Encoded protein: CASSLLGGEQYF.

This clonotype was observed many times. The chain uses TRBV7-9 and TRBJ2-3, with D unresolved. The V gene's germline CDR1 is SEHNR and CDR2 FQNEAQ (reference sequence). This CDR3 has 16 amino acids. The V gene lost 1 base and the J gene lost 2 bases, with 13 bases spanning the gap. The CDR3, as DNA: TGTGCCAGCAGCTTAGACAAGGTCATGGCCACAGATACGCAGTATTTT. Its translation: CASSLDKVMATDTQYF.

V gene TRBV6-5 combines with J gene TRBJ2-5, with 7 bases fitting TRBD1. The trim removed 2 bases at V and 4 bases at J, leaving 10 bases unmatched. Germline assignment: CDR1 MNHEY and CDR2 SVGAGI. The CDR3 spans 16 residues. CDR3 sequence reads: CASSYTDRPTTETQYF. The CDR3 nucleotides are TGTGCCAGCAGTTACACGGACAGGCCTACAACAGAGACCCAGTACTTC.

Ten or more counts support this clonotype. This chain joins TRBV2 and TRBJ1-1; D is unresolved. The germline V and J ends were trimmed by 4 bases and 4 bases, with 13 bases remaining between them. CDR1 SNHLY and CDR2 FYNNEI come from the germline V gene. The CDR3 contains 14 residues. The CDR3 protein is CASSVRMQATEAFF. CDR3 in DNA: TGTGCCAGCAGTGTCAGGATGCAGGCCACTGAAGCTTTCTTT.